This T cell receptor (beta chain) was sequenced in a study of prognosis after radiotherapy for stage I lung cancer. Study at large: Patients numbered approximately twelve men and a handful of women, aged roughly 53 to 90 with a median of 74.5 years.

The germline V gene encodes CDR1 DFQATT and CDR2 SNEGSKA (reference sequence). The V gene end was trimmed by 6 bases and the J gene end by 1 base; junction bases not matched to a gene: 8. This CDR3 region has 15 residues. Amplification of the TCR beta CDR3 (from genomic DNA) was done by two-round multiplex PCR. Gene-specific primers for each TRBV and TRBJ gene drove first-round PCR. TCRdb called the multiplex PCR reads again in MiXCR, with one record for every CDR3 protein. Of roughly 32,000 distinct CDR3 sequences in the sample, approximately 39% were seen once. This clonotype was observed at least ten times. Two separate time points each saw a draw of 5.5 to 6.5 milliliters of peripheral blood.

J is TRBJ2-1 and V is TRBV20-1, with 8 bases aligning to TRBD2. The source is a donor over 45 with non-small cell lung cancer. Here the sequenced sample was PBMCs, taken before or after stereotactic body radiation therapy (not recorded which). CDR3 sequence (DNA): TGCAGTGCGTGCCTGACTAGCGTTTCCTACAATGAGCAGTTCTTC. Translation gives CSACLTSVSYNEQFF.